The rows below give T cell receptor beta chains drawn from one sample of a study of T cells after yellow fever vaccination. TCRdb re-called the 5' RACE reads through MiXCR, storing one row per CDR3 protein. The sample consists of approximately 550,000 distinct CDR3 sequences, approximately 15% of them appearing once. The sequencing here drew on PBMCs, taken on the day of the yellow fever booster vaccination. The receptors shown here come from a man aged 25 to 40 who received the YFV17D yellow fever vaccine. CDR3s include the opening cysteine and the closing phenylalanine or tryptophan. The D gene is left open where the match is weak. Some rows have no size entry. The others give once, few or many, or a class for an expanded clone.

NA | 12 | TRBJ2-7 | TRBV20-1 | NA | CSSGVPGYEQYF | TGCAGCTCCGGAGTCCCCGGCTACGAGCAGTACTTC
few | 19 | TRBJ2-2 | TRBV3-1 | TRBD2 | CASSQPGLAPTPNTGELFF | TGTGCCAGCAGCCAACCGGGACTAGCGCCGACTCCGAACACCGGGGAGCTGTTTTTT
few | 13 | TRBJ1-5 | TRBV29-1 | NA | CSVEVEANQPQHF | TGCAGCGTTGAGGTCGAGGCGAATCAGCCCCAGCATTTT
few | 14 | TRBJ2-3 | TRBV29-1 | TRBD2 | CSVGLAGTTDTQYF | TGCAGCGTTGGACTAGCGGGGACCACAGATACGCAGTATTTT
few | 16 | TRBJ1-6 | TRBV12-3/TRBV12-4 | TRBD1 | CASKTTGGSYNSPLHF | TGTGCCAGCAAAACGACAGGGGGCTCCTATAATTCACCCCTCCACTTT
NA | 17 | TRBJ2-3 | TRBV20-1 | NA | CSTGTGDLAGPTDTQYF | TGCAGCACCGGGACAGGGGACCTAGCGGGGCCAACAGATACGCAGTATTTT
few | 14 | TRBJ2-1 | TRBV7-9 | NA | CASSPTVQYNEQFF | TGTGCCAGCAGCCCAACGGTCCAATACAATGAGCAGTTCTTC
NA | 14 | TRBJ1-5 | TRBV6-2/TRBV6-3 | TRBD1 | CASMEDRGNQPQHF | TGTGCCAGCATGGAGGACAGGGGGAATCAGCCCCAGCATTTT
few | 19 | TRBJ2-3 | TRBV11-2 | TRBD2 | CASSLTGGVAGGSTDTQYF | TGTGCCAGCAGCTTAACCGGCGGAGTAGCGGGAGGAAGCACAGATACGCAGTATTTT
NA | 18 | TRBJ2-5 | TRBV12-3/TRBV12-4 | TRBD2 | CAISFQADLAGGWETQYF | TGTGCCATCAGTTTCCAGGCTGATCTAGCGGGAGGTTGGGAGACCCAGTACTTC
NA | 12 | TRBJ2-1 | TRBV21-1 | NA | CATTSGYNEQFF | TGTGCCACCACTAGCGGTTACAATGAGCAGTTCTTC
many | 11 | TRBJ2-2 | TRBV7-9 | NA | CASSLSLELFF | TGTGCCAGCAGCCTCTCCTTGGAGCTGTTTTTT
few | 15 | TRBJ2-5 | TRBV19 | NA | CASSPTLAAQETQYF | TGTGCCAGTAGTCCCACACTAGCAGCACAAGAGACCCAGTACTTC
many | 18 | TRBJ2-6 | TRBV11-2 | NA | CASSSRGADGSGANVLTF | TGTGCCAGCAGCTCCAGGGGCGCGGATGGCTCTGGGGCCAACGTCCTGACTTTC
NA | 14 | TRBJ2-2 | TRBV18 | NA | CASSPAGGTGELFF | TGTGCCAGCTCACCAGCTGGCGGAACCGGGGAGCTGTTTTTT
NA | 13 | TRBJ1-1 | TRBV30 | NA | CAWSNLGNTEAFF | TGTGCCTGGAGTAACCTTGGGAACACTGAAGCTTTCTTT
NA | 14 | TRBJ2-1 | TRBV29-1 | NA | CSGRPAKTYNEQFF | TGCAGCGGGAGGCCGGCTAAGACCTACAATGAGCAGTTCTTC
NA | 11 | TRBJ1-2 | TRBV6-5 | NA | CASKGAGGYTF | TGTGCCAGCAAAGGAGCCGGTGGCTACACCTTC
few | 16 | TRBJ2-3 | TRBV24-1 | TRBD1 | CATSEPGQGGGDTQYF | TGTGCCACCAGTGAACCCGGACAGGGGGGTGGAGATACGCAGTATTTT
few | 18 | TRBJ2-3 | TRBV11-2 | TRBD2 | CASSLVRQLAGNTDTQYF | TGTGCCAGCAGCTTAGTCCGCCAACTAGCGGGGAACACAGATACGCAGTATTTT
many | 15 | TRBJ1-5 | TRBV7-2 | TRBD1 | CASSHGTDSNQPQHF | TGTGCCAGCAGCCACGGGACAGACAGCAATCAGCCCCAGCATTTT
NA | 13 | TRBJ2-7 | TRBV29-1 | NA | CSVGTGSSYEQYF | TGCAGCGTTGGAACAGGCAGCTCCTACGAGCAGTACTTC
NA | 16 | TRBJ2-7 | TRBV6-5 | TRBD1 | CASSYSLRQGAYEQYF | TGTGCCAGCAGTTACTCGCTGAGACAGGGGGCTTACGAGCAGTACTTC
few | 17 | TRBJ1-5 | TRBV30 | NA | CAWSATNRVMSNQPQHF | TGTGCCTGGAGCGCAACTAACAGGGTCATGAGCAATCAGCCCCAGCATTTT
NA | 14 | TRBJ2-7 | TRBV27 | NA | CASNLGFLPYEQYF | TGTGCCAGCAATCTAGGGTTTCTCCCCTACGAGCAGTACTTC
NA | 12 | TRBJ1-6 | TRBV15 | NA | CATCARNAPLHF | TGTGCCACCTGCGCGAGGAATGCACCCCTCCACTTT
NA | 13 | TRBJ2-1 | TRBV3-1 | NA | CASSQVYTDEQFF | TGTGCCAGCAGCCAAGTGTACACGGATGAGCAGTTCTTC
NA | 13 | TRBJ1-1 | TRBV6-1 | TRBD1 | CASRAQGWGKAFF | TGTGCCAGCAGAGCACAGGGGTGGGGTAAGGCTTTCTTT
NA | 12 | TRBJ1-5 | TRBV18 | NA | CASSPPGGPQHF | TGTGCCAGCTCACCCCCGGGGGGGCCCCAGCATTTT
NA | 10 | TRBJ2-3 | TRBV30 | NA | CAWLWDTQYF | TGTGCCTGGCTATGGGATACGCAGTATTTT
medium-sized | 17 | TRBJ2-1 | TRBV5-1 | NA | CASTTGAWTGSYNEQFF | TGCGCCAGCACCACTGGGGCCTGGACTGGGTCCTACAATGAGCAGTTCTTC
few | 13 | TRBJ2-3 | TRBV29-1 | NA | CSVVGGSTDTQYF | TGCAGCGTTGTGGGAGGTAGCACAGATACGCAGTATTTT
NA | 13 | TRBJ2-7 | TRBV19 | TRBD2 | CASLSRESYEQYF | TGTGCCAGTCTCTCGCGGGAGTCCTACGAGCAGTACTTC
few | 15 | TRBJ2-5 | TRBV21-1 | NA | CASSKAHWQQETQYF | TGTGCCAGCAGCAAGGCTCACTGGCAGCAAGAGACCCAGTACTTC
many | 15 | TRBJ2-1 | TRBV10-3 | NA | CAIRERGSSYNEQFF | TGTGCCATCAGGGAGAGAGGTTCTTCCTACAATGAGCAGTTCTTC
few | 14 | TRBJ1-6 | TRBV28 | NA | CASSLSIRNSPLHF | TGTGCCAGCAGTCTAAGCATTAGAAATTCACCCCTCCACTTT
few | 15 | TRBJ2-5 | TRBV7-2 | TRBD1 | CASSPRTGFQETQYF | TGTGCCAGCAGCCCCCGGACAGGCTTTCAAGAGACCCAGTACTTC
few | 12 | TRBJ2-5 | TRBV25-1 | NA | CASSEGEETQYF | TGTGCCAGCAGTGAGGGGGAAGAGACCCAGTACTTC
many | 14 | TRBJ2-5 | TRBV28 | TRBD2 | CATRPAGVTETQYF | TGTGCCACGCGTCCAGCGGGAGTTACAGAGACCCAGTACTTC
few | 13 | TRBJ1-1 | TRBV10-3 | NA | CAMNGGENTEAFF | TGTGCCATGAACGGGGGGGAGAACACTGAAGCTTTCTTT
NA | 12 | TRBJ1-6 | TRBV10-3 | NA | CATGGFNSPLHF | TGTGCCACGGGGGGCTTTAATTCACCCCTCCACTTT
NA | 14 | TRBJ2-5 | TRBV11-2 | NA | CASSSPSWQETQYF | TGTGCCAGCAGCTCCCCATCCTGGCAAGAGACCCAGTACTTC
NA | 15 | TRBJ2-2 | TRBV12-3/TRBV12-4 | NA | CASSFDARGTGELFF | TGTGCCAGCAGTTTTGATGCCAGGGGAACCGGGGAGCTGTTTTTT
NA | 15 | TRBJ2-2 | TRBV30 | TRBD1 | CAWSVGQGNTGELFF | TGTGCCTGGAGTGTAGGACAGGGTAACACCGGGGAGCTGTTTTTT
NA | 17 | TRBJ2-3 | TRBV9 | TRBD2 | CASSVGWLAGGSDTQYF | TGTGCCAGCAGCGTAGGGTGGCTAGCGGGAGGGTCAGATACGCAGTATTTT
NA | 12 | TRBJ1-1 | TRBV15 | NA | CATSLTLGEAFF | TGTGCCACCAGCTTGACTCTTGGTGAGGCTTTCTTT
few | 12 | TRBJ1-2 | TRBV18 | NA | CASSESEYGYTF | TGTGCCAGCTCGGAAAGTGAGTATGGCTACACCTTC
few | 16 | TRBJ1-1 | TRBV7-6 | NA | CASSLPPGTGNTEAFF | TGTGCCAGCAGCTTACCCCCCGGGACGGGCAACACTGAAGCTTTCTTT
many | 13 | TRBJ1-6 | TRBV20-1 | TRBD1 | CSVRTGENSPLHF | TGCAGTGTTAGGACAGGGGAGAATTCACCCCTCCACTTT
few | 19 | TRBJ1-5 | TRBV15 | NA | CATSRPPPGPEGSNQPQHF | TGTGCCACCAGCAGACCGCCCCCGGGCCCCGAGGGGAGCAATCAGCCCCAGCATTTT
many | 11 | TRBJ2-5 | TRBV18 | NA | CASSNQETQYF | TGTGCCAGCAGCAACCAAGAGACCCAGTACTTC